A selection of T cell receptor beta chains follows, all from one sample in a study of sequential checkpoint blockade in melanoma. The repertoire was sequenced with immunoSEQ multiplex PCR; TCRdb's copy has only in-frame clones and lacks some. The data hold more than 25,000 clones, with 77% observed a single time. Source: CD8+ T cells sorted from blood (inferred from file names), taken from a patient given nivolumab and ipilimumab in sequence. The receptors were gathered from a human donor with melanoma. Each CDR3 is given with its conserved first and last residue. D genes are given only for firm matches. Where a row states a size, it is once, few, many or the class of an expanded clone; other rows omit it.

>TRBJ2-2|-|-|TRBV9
TGTGCCAGCAGCCCCGGGGTCGGGGAGCTGTTTTTT
CASSPGVGELFF
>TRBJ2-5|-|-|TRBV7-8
TGTGCCAGCAGCTTAGGGGCGGGGCACCAAGAGACCCAGTACTTC
CASSLGAGHQETQYF
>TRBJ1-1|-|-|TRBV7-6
TGTGCCAGCAGACAGGGAGCCACTGAAGCTTTCTTT
CASRQGATEAFF
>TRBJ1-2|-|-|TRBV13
TGTGCCAGCAGCTTGGGCAGGGGTTATGGCTACACCTTC
CASSLGRGYGYTF
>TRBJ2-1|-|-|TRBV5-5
TGTGCCAGCAGCTTGATTGACAGGGAGCAGTTCTTC
CASSLIDREQFF
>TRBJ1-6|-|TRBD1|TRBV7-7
TGTGCCAGCAGCTCAGGACAGGCCGCCTATAATTCACCCCTCCACTTT
CASSSGQAAYNSPLHF
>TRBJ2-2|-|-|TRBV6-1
TGTGCCAGCAGTGATCTCCCGGGGATCGGGGAGCTGTTTTTT
CASSDLPGIGELFF
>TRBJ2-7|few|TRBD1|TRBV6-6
TGTGCCAGCAGAATCATACAGGGGTCCGGCGAGCAGTACTTC
CASRIIQGSGEQYF
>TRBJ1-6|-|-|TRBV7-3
TGTGCCAGCAGCGTAGATAATTCACCCCTCCACTTT
CASSVDNSPLHF
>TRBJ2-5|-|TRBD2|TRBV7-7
TGTGCCAGCAGCTCCTTCGGGGGGTCGGATCAAGAGACCCAGTACTTC
CASSSFGGSDQETQYF
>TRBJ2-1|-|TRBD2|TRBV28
TGTGCCAGCAGTTCCATCGTCAGACTAGCGGGGGGTGATGAGCAGTTCTTC
CASSSIVRLAGGDEQFF